This TCR beta chain was identified in a study of blood T cells in healthy people across ages. A sample-barcoded 5' primer and a J-beta primer mix were used in a second PCR of roughly 6 to 11 cycles. TCRdb redid the calling of the 5' RACE reads with MiXCR, one entry per CDR3 protein. The data contain about 840,000 distinct CDR3 sequences, almost 30% of them singletons. This clonotype appeared a few times. Its antigen is undetermined. A much larger clonotype is one base distant, so this may be a read error. Study-wide points: Among long-lived donors, naive CD4+ cells were more numerous and diversity higher than in aged donors. With donor CMV status unknown, expanded clonotype changes were possibly confounded.

A further study also used this sample, focusing on T cells of mothers and their children. As that report states: Per 15 ul, 1.5 ug of RNA was used, with all extracted RNA going into cDNA synthesis.

Sequences were obtained from blood. The sequence was obtained from a middle-aged woman in good health.

The CDR3: CASSQEEDYEQYF. The CDR3 coding sequence is TGCGCCAGCAGCCAAGAAGAAGACTACGAGCAGTACTTC. The chain carries TRBV4-3 and TRBJ2-7; no reliable D call. The CDR3 spans 13 residues. Germline CDR1 reads LGHNA; CDR2 reads YSLEER. Trimming pared 0 bases from V and 3 bases from J, leaving 6 bases between.